This T cell receptor (beta chain) was captured in a study of cytomegalovirus exposure and HLA in healthy donors. Findings and limits, study-wide: As was reported, the HLA-A and HLA-B alleles of most subjects were accurately predicted from TCR beta sequences.

Concerning this clone itself: Antigen specificity is unknown.

In the PCR, 60 Vbeta and 13 Jbeta primers were used. In the original workflow: An analysis that came later counted some 85 million unique TCR beta chains, some 11 million shared. The method was immunoSEQ multiplex PCR; TCRdb's version includes in-frame clones alone and lacks a portion of them. For V, J and clone size, that table is used; D and trimming come from the DNA. The sample lists 150,000 to 180,000 clones, over 60% occurring once. The clonotype comes from a woman in her thirties or forties in good health and CMV-seronegative. Material: PBMCs.

The CDR3 protein is CASSLGQGTRKLFF. The CDR3 DNA follows: TGTGCCAGCAGCTTGGGACAGGGTACACGAAAACTGTTTTTT. The rearrangement joins TRBV5-6 to TRBJ1-4; 7 bases agree with TRBD1. The length of the CDR3 is 14 residues. Trimming took 0 bases from V and 10 from J; bases not matched to a gene: 6. Germline CDR1 is SGHDT and CDR2 is YYEEEE.